Following are 20 T cell receptor beta chains from one sample sequenced in a study of shared clonotypes between healthy human individuals (TCRdb year 2020). CD8 naive samples were obtained by positive selection for CCR7 among CD45RO-negative cells, yielding a CD45RA+CCR7+ population from which TemRA cells were excluded. Libraries came from the immunoSEQ multiplex PCR assay. Entries here come from immuneACCESS through TCRdb and include only in-frame sequences with V and J called. Some clones fail to appear in such tables; in the studies checked, an unresolved V gene covers under half of the shortfall, and the cause of the remainder is unknown. Across this sample there are some 2.1 million clones, with 85% to 95% seen only once. About 1.6% of the sample lies in the top ten. Material: naive CD8+ T cells from PBMCs. The cell subset or site label for this specimen denotes: CD45RA+CCR7+. All receptors derive from a young man in good health. Some clones in this sample may be carry-over from other donors' samples.

The chain joins TRBV7-9 to TRBJ2-1; TRBD2 might be the D (6 bases). CDR3 length: 17 residues. The V gene's germline CDR1 is SEHNR and CDR2 FQNEAQ (reference sequence). Deletions cut 1 base from V and 5 bases from J, with 18 bases between. CDR3 DNA sequence: TGTGCCAGCAGCTTAGGGTACGGGACTCCTATCGACAATGAGCAGTTCTTC. Translation gives CASSLGYGTPIDNEQFF.

This clone was found once. The V gene is TRBV14, the J gene TRBJ2-7, with D perhaps TRBD1 (6 bases). CDR1 and CDR2 from the germline V gene are SGHDN and FVKESK. The CDR3 sequence is 15 residues long. Trimming left V 0 bases short and J 3 bases short, with 12 bases between. In nucleotides, the CDR3 is TGTGCCAGCAGCCAAGACCCGACAGGCCGCTACGAGCAGTACTTC. Amino acids: CASSQDPTGRYEQYF.

The V and J genes are TRBV27 and TRBJ2-3, with D hard to call. CDR3 size: 16 residues. Germline lookup yields CDR1 MNHEY and CDR2 SMNVEV (reference sequence). Trimming removed 3 bases at V and 2 bases at J, with 15 bases between. The CDR3 spells CASSFGASSVTDTQYF. CDR3 coding DNA: TGTGCCAGCAGTTTTGGCGCCAGCTCAGTCACAGATACGCAGTATTTT.

The rearrangement joins TRBV7-9 to TRBJ1-1; 7 nucleotides agree with TRBD1. The CDR3 spans 13 residues. V shed 2 bases, J shed 8 bases, and the junction held 5 bases outside the gene matches. The V gene's germline CDR1 is SEHNR and CDR2 FQNEAQ (reference sequence). The CDR3 coding sequence is TGTGCCAGCAGCTTATCAGGGGGGGCCGAAGCTTTCTTT. It specifies CASSLSGGAEAFF.

The chain employs TRBV28 and TRBJ1-1; no firm D call. CDR3 size: 14 residues. The germline CDR1 and CDR2 sequences are MDHEN and SYDVKM. The ends were cut back, 1 base at V and 1 base at J, with 7 bases in the middle. CDR3 nucleotides: TGTGCCAGCAGTTTATACTCACAGAACACTGAAGCTTTCTTT. Its protein product is CASSLYSQNTEAFF.

A note on this clone: Other DNA sequences in the same sample also yield this CDR3. The CDR3 nucleotides read TGTGCCAGCAGTTTAACGAGTTTCACTGAAGCTTTCTTT. Translated: CASSLTSFTEAFF. This rearrangement joins TRBV27 to TRBJ1-1, with unresolved D. CDR1 and CDR2 (germline): MNHEY, SMNVEV (reference sequence). This CDR3 is 13 amino acids long. Trimming left V 2 bases short and J 4 bases short, with 8 bases between.

This rearrangement joins TRBV5-6 to TRBJ1-2, with D perhaps TRBD1 (5 bases). V lost 0 bases to trimming and J lost 7 bases, with 13 bases between them. From germline, CDR1 is SGHDT and CDR2 YYEEEE. CDR3 length equals 14 residues. This chain's CDR3 is CASSLAGTLSGYTF. Here the CDR3 DNA reads TGTGCCAGCAGCTTGGCGGGGACCTTATCTGGCTACACCTTC.

As DNA, the CDR3 is TGTGCCAGCAGTTACTCGAGGTACCCCAGATACAATGAGCAGTTCTTC. This encodes CASSYSRYPRYNEQFF. The rearrangement joins TRBV6-6 to TRBJ2-1; D is undetermined. This CDR3 contains 16 residues. Germline V gene lookup returns CDR1 MNHNY and CDR2 SVGAGI (reference sequence). Trimming took off 0 bases at V and 4 bases at J, with 13 bases between the two ends.

The chain is built from TRBV27 and TRBJ2-7; D gene uncertain. The CDR3 length is 11 residues. CDR1 and CDR2 from the germline V gene are MNHEY and SMNVEV (reference sequence). Trimming took off 3 bases at V and 6 bases at J, with 6 bases between the two ends. The CDR3: CASSFRSEQYF. The CDR3 DNA reads as TGTGCCAGCAGTTTTCGGTCCGAGCAGTACTTC.

The V gene is TRBV30, the J gene TRBJ1-3; D uncertain. From germline, CDR1 is GTSNPN and CDR2 SVGIG (reference sequence). The CDR3 spans 14 residues. V lost 4 bases and J 1 base, leaving 11 bases between the germline ends. Here the CDR3 reads CAWIVWGSGNTIYF. CDR3 bases: TGTGCCTGGATTGTCTGGGGATCTGGAAACACCATATATTTT.

The gene calls are TRBV6-6 and TRBJ2-2, with 12 bases fitting TRBD2. The germline V gene has CDR1 MNHNY and CDR2 SVGAGI (reference sequence). The CDR3 runs 13 residues. This CDR3 is CATGLAGTGELFF. As DNA, the CDR3 is TGTGCAACCGGACTAGCGGGGACCGGGGAGCTGTTTTTT.

This chain connects TRBV5-6 to TRBJ2-2; the D is unclear. The CDR3 is 15 residues long. CDR1 SGHDT and CDR2 YYEEEE come from the germline V gene. Trimming removed 1 base from V and 2 bases from J, with 9 bases in between. The CDR3 sequence is CASSLFWLNTGELFF. CDR3 coding DNA: TGTGCCAGCAGCTTGTTCTGGTTAAACACCGGGGAGCTGTTTTTT.

The J gene is TRBJ2-3, the V gene TRBV19, with 9 positions matching TRBD2. This CDR3 is built from 18 residues. The germline V gene encodes CDR1 LNHDA and CDR2 SQIVND (reference sequence). V lost 3 bases to trimming and J lost 3 bases; unmatched junction nucleotides: 13. This chain's CDR3 is CASSIRTPSGISTDTQYF. CDR3 DNA: TGTGCCAGTAGTATCCGAACACCTAGCGGGATTTCTACAGATACGCAGTATTTT.

This sequence joins TRBV18 and TRBJ2-6; D gene ambiguous. Germline loops: CDR1 KGHSH, CDR2 LQKENI. The CDR3 totals 16 residues. The CDR3 loop reads CAYIKDHHSGANVLTF. The DNA of the CDR3 is TGTGCTTACATTAAGGACCACCACTCTGGGGCCAACGTCCTGACTTTC.

V is TRBV4-1 and J is TRBJ2-5; 7 positions match TRBD2. The germline CDR1 and CDR2 sequences are MGHRA and YSYEKL. The V segment lost 1 base and the J segment 4 bases; nucleotides outside the gene matches: 9. The CDR3 covers 16 residues. CDR3 in amino acids: CASSQAPPGRLETQYF. The CDR3, as DNA: TGCGCCAGCAGCCAAGCCCCCCCCGGGAGGTTAGAGACCCAGTACTTC.

The chain combines TRBV14 with TRBJ2-7; D not resolved. V gave up 5 bases and J gave up 3 bases, with 17 bases separating them. The CDR3 has 15 residues. The germline V gene has CDR1 SGHDN and CDR2 FVKESK. The CDR3 DNA follows: TGTGCCAGCAGCGCCACCGCGCCCATAATCTACGAGCAGTACTTC. Protein product: CASSATAPIIYEQYF.

The chain couples TRBV27 to TRBJ2-5; 7 positions match TRBD1. Germline CDR1 reads MNHEY; CDR2 reads SMNVEV (reference sequence). The CDR3 length is 17 residues. Unmatched junction bases numbered 13, after V lost 4 bases and J lost 2 bases. CDR3 nucleotides: TGTGCCAGCAGTTCCTCTACCCTCGACAGGGCACAAGAGACCCAGTACTTC. It yields the protein CASSSSTLDRAQETQYF.

This CDR3 is CASFETVTYGYTF. In DNA form, the CDR3 reads TGTGCCAGCTTCGAAACAGTGACCTATGGCTACACCTTC. The J gene is TRBJ1-2, the V gene TRBV7-9; D is uncertain. V was clipped by 8 bases and J by 4 bases, with 14 bases between them. Germline V gene sequence: CDR1 SEHNR, CDR2 FQNEAQ (reference sequence). The CDR3 is 13 amino acids.

This sequence joins TRBV19 and TRBJ2-2, with D possibly TRBD1 on 6 matching bases. Trimming stripped 6 bases from V and 6 bases from J, with 14 bases between. The CDR3 length is 14 residues. The germline V gene encodes CDR1 LNHDA and CDR2 SQIVND (reference sequence). The CDR3 DNA is TGTGCCAGTAGAGCAGGGGTCTTCGCCGGGGAGCTGTTTTTT. Translated: CASRAGVFAGELFF.

V usage is TRBV27 and J usage is TRBJ1-2; D is ambiguous. Germline V lookup: CDR1 MNHEY, CDR2 SMNVEV (reference sequence). Trimming cost V 4 bases and J 2 bases, with 14 bases left between them. The length of the CDR3 is 15 residues. The CDR3 loop is CASSSGPSLNYGYTF. CDR3 nucleotide sequence: TGTGCCAGCAGTTCCGGCCCGAGTCTCAACTATGGCTACACCTTC.